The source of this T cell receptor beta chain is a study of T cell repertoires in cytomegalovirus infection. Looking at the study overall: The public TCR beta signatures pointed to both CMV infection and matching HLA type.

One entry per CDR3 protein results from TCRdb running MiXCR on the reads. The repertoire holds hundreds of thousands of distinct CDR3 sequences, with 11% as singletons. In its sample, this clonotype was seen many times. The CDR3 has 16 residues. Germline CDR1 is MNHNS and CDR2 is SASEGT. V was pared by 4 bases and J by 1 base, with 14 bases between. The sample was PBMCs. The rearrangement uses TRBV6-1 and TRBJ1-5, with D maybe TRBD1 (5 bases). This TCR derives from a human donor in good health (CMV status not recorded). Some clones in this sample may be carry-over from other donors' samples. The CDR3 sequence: CASSGLLAGSNQPQHF. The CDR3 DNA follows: TGTGCCAGCAGTGGGCTTCTGGCAGGGAGCAATCAGCCCCAGCATTTT.